Presented here are 22 T cell receptor beta chains from one specimen sequenced in a study of T-cell reconstitution after alpha-beta-depleted transplantation in children. Preparation of the TCRbeta library involved a method that used unique molecular identifiers. Using its own MiXCR run on the PCR reads, TCRdb lists one record per CDR3 protein. The table records about half a million distinct CDR3 sequences, 9.5% to 15% of them present only once. Sequences were derived from PBMCs from the stem cell graft donor, sampled from the stem cell graft. All receptors come from a human donor who donated a stem cell graft to a child with combined immunodeficiency.

The chain employs TRBV6-1 and TRBJ2-5, with a tentative D call TRBD2 (5 bases). Germline V lookup: CDR1 MNHNS, CDR2 SASEGT. The CDR3 spans 15 residues. Trimming removed 0 bases from V and 1 base from J, with 9 bases in between. The CDR3 nucleotides are TGTGCCAGCAGTGAAGCGGTCAGCGGCCAAGAGACCCAGTACTTC. Its protein is CASSEAVSGQETQYF.

This clonotype was counted ten times or more. The CDR3 loop is CASSFGRWGQPQHF. The DNA of the CDR3 is TGTGCCAGCAGCTTCGGACGCTGGGGTCAGCCCCAGCATTTT. The rearrangement uses TRBV7-9 and TRBJ1-5; D not certain. This CDR3 contains 14 residues. The germline V gene has CDR1 SEHNR and CDR2 FQNEAQ (reference sequence). Trimming stripped 3 bases from V and 6 bases from J, with 12 bases between.

The chain uses TRBV20-1 and TRBJ1-2; 11 nucleotides align to TRBD1. The CDR3 covers 15 residues. The germline V gene encodes CDR1 DFQATT and CDR2 SNEGSKA (reference sequence). With V trimmed by 7 bases and J by 3 bases, 10 bases remained unmatched. The CDR3 loop reads CSGNAGTGGDYGYTF. The CDR3, as DNA: TGCAGTGGAAACGCAGGGACAGGGGGAGACTATGGCTACACCTTC.

The V call is TRBV12-3 or TRBV12-4, the J call TRBJ2-5; 7 bases align to TRBD1. The junction had 8 bases not matched to a gene; V was cut back by 2 bases and J by 2 bases. The CDR3 extends over 16 amino acids. The CDR3 DNA reads TGTGCCAGCAGTTTAACGGCAGGGGGTGGGCAAGAGACCCAGTACTTC. Protein sequence: CASSLTAGGGQETQYF.

This chain joins TRBV21-1 and TRBJ1-5; TRBD1 is taken as the D call from the table, unchecked against the DNA. TRBV21-1 is recorded as a pseudogene. This CDR3 contains 16 residues. The CDR3 region has the DNA TGTGCCAGCAGCAAAGCGCTCCATCGGGAAGACCAGCCCCAGCATTTT. Protein sequence: CASSKALHREDQPQHF.

This clonotype has a handful of counts. The CDR3 DNA sequence: TGTGCCAGCACTTCTGGGGACACTGAAGCTTTCTTT. It specifies CASTSGDTEAFF. This chain uses TRBV5-6 with TRBJ1-1, with no clear D. CDR1 is SGHDT, CDR2 YYEEEE, per germline. Between the trimmed V and J ends, which lost 6 bases and 3 bases, there was a span of 9 bases. The CDR3 runs to 12 residues.

The rearrangement joins TRBV30 to TRBJ1-4, with D possibly matching TRBD1 (5 bases). The CDR3 runs 12 residues. Per the germline V gene, CDR1 is GTSNPN and CDR2 is SVGIG (reference sequence). V dropped 3 bases and J dropped 8 bases, with 10 bases sitting between them. The CDR3 is CAWSLRGEKLFF. CDR3 bases: TGTGCCTGGAGCCTTCGGGGGGAAAAACTGTTTTTT.

The rearrangement links TRBV7-6 to TRBJ2-3; D gene ambiguous. Germline assignment: CDR1 SGHVS and CDR2 FNYEAQ. Trimming removed 0 bases at V and 1 base at J, with 5 bases between. CDR3 size: 14 residues. The CDR3 coding sequence is TGTGCCAGCAGCTTAGCACTACGCACAGATACGCAGTATTTT. Residues: CASSLALRTDTQYF.

This clonotype was observed a handful of times. The chain employs TRBV21-1 and TRBJ2-5; whether TRBD1, the table's D call, matches the DNA was not checked. TRBV21-1 is deemed a pseudogene. The CDR3 runs to 15 residues. The CDR3 nucleotides read TGTGCCAGCAGCATAAGAGGAGGCTGGGGGGGGACCCAGTACTTC. Translation gives CASSIRGGWGGTQYF.

Only a few counts were recorded for this clonotype. The genes are TRBV18 and TRBJ2-1, with 10 bases that match TRBD2. V shed 3 bases, J shed 4 bases, and the junction held 6 bases outside the gene matches. Germline V lookup: CDR1 KGHSH, CDR2 LQKENI. The CDR3 contains 16 residues. The CDR3 protein is CASSPDGLAEYNEQFF. The DNA of the CDR3 is TGTGCCAGCTCACCCGACGGACTAGCGGAATACAATGAGCAGTTCTTC.

This clonotype occurred many times. J is TRBJ2-7 and V is TRBV5-6, with a possible D match to TRBD2 (6 bases). Germline CDR1 SGHDT, CDR2 YYEEEE. V lost 0 bases and J 4 bases, leaving 14 bases between the germline ends. CDR3 length: 15 amino acids. Here the CDR3 DNA reads TGTGCCAGCAGCTTGGCGCGGGGTTTAGTATACGAGCAGTACTTC. Residues: CASSLARGLVYEQYF.

On this clonotype: At one of its ends the junction is not consistent with the germline gene, which may arise from a read error. The V call is TRBV4-3, the J call TRBJ2-4, with D possibly being TRBD1 (6 bases). CDR3 size: 17 residues. Germline CDR1 reads LGHNA; CDR2 reads YSLEER. CDR3 amino acids: CASSQDGGRRAQNIQYF. The CDR3, as DNA: TGCGCCAGCAGCCAAGATGGGGGCAGGAGAGCCCAAAACATTCAGTACTTC.

This clonotype was observed a few times. The gene calls are TRBV5-1 and TRBJ2-1; 10 bases match TRBD2. The germline gives CDR1 SGHRS, CDR2 YFSETQ. The CDR3 contains 17 residues. Germline trimming cut 3 bases from V and 8 bases from J; bases unmatched to any gene: 14. The CDR3 coding sequence is TGCGCCAGCAGCTCGGAAGGGTTAGCGGGAGGTATCGATGAGCAGTTCTTC. It codes for CASSSEGLAGGIDEQFF. Full variable domain (remainder filled in from reference TRBV5-1 and TRBJ2-1): KAGVTQTPRYLIKTRGQQVTLSCSPISGHRSVSWYQQTPGQGLQFLFEYFSETQRNKGNFPGRFSGRQFSNSRSEMNVSTLELGDSALYLCASSSEGLAGGIDEQFFGPGTRLTVL.

The chain couples TRBV29-1 to TRBJ2-1, with unresolved D. The germline gives CDR1 SQVTM, CDR2 ANQGSEA. The length of the CDR3 is 12 residues. Trimming removed 2 bases from V and 2 bases from J, with 4 bases in between. CDR3 sequence (DNA): TGCAGCGTTGAAAGGACCTACAATGAGCAGTTCTTC. It yields the protein CSVERTYNEQFF.

This clonotype has just a few counts. The chain joins TRBV2 to TRBJ2-1; 10 positions agree with TRBD2. The CDR3 is 15 residues long. V dropped 1 base and J dropped 7; count of bases not matched to a gene: 4. Germline V gene sequence: CDR1 SNHLY, CDR2 FYNNEI. For the CDR3, the DNA is TGTGCCAGCAGTGAAGAAGCGGGGGGGAATAATGAGCAGTTCTTC. Amino acid sequence: CASSEEAGGNNEQFF. The full variable domain, with the rest looked up from reference TRBV2 and TRBJ2-1, is EPEVTQTPSHQVTQMGQEVILRCVPISNHLYFYWYRQILGQKVEFLVSFYNNEISEKSEIFDDQFSVERPDGSNFTLKIRSTKLEDSAMYFCASSEEAGGNNEQFFGPGTRLTVL.

This chain's CDR3 is CASSFMLAKNIQYF. The CDR3 nucleotides read TGTGCCAGCAGTTTTATGCTAGCCAAAAACATTCAGTACTTC. V usage is TRBV12-3 or TRBV12-4 and J usage is TRBJ2-4, with no clear D. The CDR3 has 14 residues. The germline V and J ends were trimmed by 3 bases and 0 bases, with 6 bases remaining between them.

This chain uses TRBV4-2 with TRBJ2-5; D may be TRBD2 (7 bases). The germline CDR1 and CDR2 sequences are LGHNA and YNFKEQ. Trimming took off 0 bases at V and 0 bases at J, with 11 bases between the two ends. The CDR3 contains 16 residues. The CDR3 region has the DNA TGTGCCAGCAGCCAAGAGGGGGGGGGCAACCAAGAGACCCAGTACTTC. It translates to CASSQEGGGNQETQYF.

In DNA form, the CDR3 reads TGTGCCAGCAGACTTACTAGCGGCTCGCAGTTCTTC. This sequence encodes CASRLTSGSQFF. The genes are TRBV3-1 and TRBJ2-1; 8 bases match TRBD2. The CDR3 loop spans 12 amino acids. From germline, CDR1 is LGHDT and CDR2 YNNKEL (reference sequence). V was clipped by 6 bases and J by 12 bases; unmatched bases: 7.

This clonotype was seen more than once but under ten times. The genes are TRBV6-5 and TRBJ2-7; no clear D gene. Between the trimmed V and J ends, which lost 0 bases and 4 bases, there was a span of 13 bases. CDR3 length: 15 residues. The germline CDR1 and CDR2 sequences are MNHEY and SVGAGI. CDR3 protein: CASSYSKIGWYEQYF. The CDR3 DNA sequence: TGTGCCAGCAGTTACTCGAAGATAGGGTGGTACGAGCAGTACTTC.

As DNA, the CDR3 is TGTGCCAGCAGTTACGCGGGGACAGTTAGCAATCAGCCCCAGCATTTT. Its protein product is CASSYAGTVSNQPQHF. The genes are TRBV6-2 or TRBV6-3 and TRBJ1-5, with 7 bases that match TRBD1. Trimming took 2 bases from V and 0 from J; bases not matched to a gene: 4. The germline gives CDR1 MNHEY, CDR2 SVGEGT. CDR3 length: 16 residues.

The chain has TRBV5-1 and TRBJ2-1; possibly TRBD2 for D (5 bases). This CDR3 has 18 amino acids. The V gene's germline CDR1 is SGHRS and CDR2 YFSETQ. V lost 1 base and J lost 0, with 17 bases in between. The CDR3 nucleotides read TGCGCCAGCAGCTTGTTACCGATCGGGGAGCTCTCCTACAATGAGCAGTTCTTC. Encoded protein: CASSLLPIGELSYNEQFF.

This clonotype was counted many times. J is TRBJ2-1 and V is TRBV20-1; a possible D gene is TRBD2 (6 bases). This CDR3 comprises 15 residues. The germline V and J ends were trimmed by 3 bases and 4 bases, with 16 bases remaining between them. In germline, CDR1 is DFQATT, CDR2 SNEGSKA (reference sequence). The CDR3, as DNA: TGCAGTGCTAGTGGTGGGGGGACCCGATACAATGAGCAGTTCTTC. Protein sequence: CSASGGGTRYNEQFF.